Shown below are 32 T cell receptor beta chains from a single sample sequenced in a study of T cells in Graves' hyperthyroidism and ophthalmopathy. TCR beta CDR3 regions were amplified from RNA transcripts. With the HTBI primer set, the TCR CDR3 went through a first round of RT-PCR. TCRdb analysed the multiplex PCR reads with MiXCR anew, one entry per CDR3 protein. The sample contains approximately 330,000 distinct CDR3 sequences, approximately 15% of which appear only once. The sample comprised blood. All receptors come from a woman aged 35 to 49 with Graves' ophthalmopathy.

This clonotype was counted ten times or more. The V gene is TRBV7-8, the J gene TRBJ2-2, with D unclear. V was shortened by 2 bases and J by 0 bases, with 4 bases between the two germline ends. The CDR3 has 14 residues. CDR1 and CDR2 from the germline V gene are SGHVS and FQNEAQ. CDR3 sequence: CASSLNSNTGELFF. CDR3 bases: TGTGCCAGCAGCTTAAACTCGAACACCGGGGAGCTGTTTTTT.

At least ten counts were recorded for this clonotype. The V gene is TRBV29-1, the J gene TRBJ2-7; possible D gene TRBD2, 6 bases. CDR3 length: 11 residues. V was pared by 5 bases and J by 2 bases, with 7 bases between. The V gene's germline CDR1 is SQVTM and CDR2 ANQGSEA. The CDR3 spells CSVRTTYEQYF. CDR3 DNA: TGCAGCGTTCGGACTACCTACGAGCAGTACTTC.

This clonotype was counted at least ten times. J is TRBJ1-1 and V is TRBV27; no definite D call. Germline V lookup: CDR1 MNHEY, CDR2 SMNVEV (reference sequence). V lost 6 bases and J 3 bases, leaving 20 bases between the germline ends. CDR3 size: 16 residues. The chain's CDR3 is CASRQVPRDGDTEAFF. In DNA, the CDR3 is TGTGCCAGCAGGCAGGTACCTCGGGATGGGGACACTGAAGCTTTCTTT.

The rearrangement joins TRBV13 to TRBJ1-2; 7 bases agree with TRBD1. CDR1 PRHDT and CDR2 FYEKMQ come from the germline V gene (reference sequence). The V segment lost 4 bases and the J segment 1 base; nucleotides outside the gene matches: 6. The CDR3 length is 15 residues. The CDR3 here is CASSSRQGFNYGYTF. The CDR3 region has the DNA TGTGCCAGCAGCTCCCGACAGGGTTTTAACTATGGCTACACCTTC.

This clonotype was recorded at least ten times. The chain links TRBV2 to TRBJ1-1, with D maybe TRBD1 (6 bases). V was pared by 6 bases and J by 5 bases, with 13 bases between. The CDR3 is 13 residues long. Germline-derived CDR1 and CDR2 are SNHLY and FYNNEI. The CDR3 DNA reads as TGTGCCAGCAGCCTCGCGGACAGTACTGAAGCTTTCTTT. Its protein product is CASSLADSTEAFF.

CDR3 coding DNA: TGTGCCTGGAGTGTCCTAGCGGGAGGGCCTGGTGAGCAGTTCTTC. Translation gives CAWSVLAGGPGEQFF. The chain uses TRBV30 and TRBJ2-1; 12 bases line up with TRBD2. The germline gives CDR1 GTSNPN, CDR2 SVGIG (reference sequence). The CDR3 consists of 15 residues. V shed 0 bases, J shed 9 bases, and the junction held 6 bases outside the gene matches.

This clonotype was seen repeatedly, ten times or more. The chain couples TRBV9 to TRBJ2-1; 7 bases line up with TRBD2. The germline gives CDR1 SGDLS, CDR2 YYNGEE. Trimming took 3 bases from V and 4 from J; bases not matched to a gene: 10. CDR3 length: 16 amino acids. The CDR3 is CASSARVASGYNEQFF. DNA of the CDR3: TGTGCCAGCAGCGCCCGTGTGGCTAGCGGATACAATGAGCAGTTCTTC.

This clonotype was counted only a few times. The V and J genes are TRBV20-1 and TRBJ1-2; TRBD1 is a possible D gene (6 bases). CDR3 length equals 13 residues. In germline, CDR1 is DFQATT, CDR2 SNEGSKA (reference sequence). V was trimmed by 6 bases and J by 4 bases, leaving 15 bases between them. The CDR3 sequence is CSAVDRSGYGYTF. The CDR3 DNA reads as TGCAGTGCAGTCGACAGGTCGGGCTATGGCTACACCTTC.

This clonotype has only a few counts. The chain has TRBV6-9 and TRBJ2-6; D is possibly TRBD2 (5 bases). The CDR3 runs to 19 residues. V lost 5 bases and J lost 4, with 24 bases in between. Germline V gene lookup returns CDR1 MNHGY and CDR2 SVAAGI. CDR3 DNA: TGTGCCAGCAGTGAAATTTTAGGGAATCCCTCGGGAGGGGCCAACGTCCTGACTTTC. It codes for CASSEILGNPSGGANVLTF.

This clonotype was observed many times. The rearrangement uses TRBV11-1 and TRBJ2-1; 14 bases map to TRBD2. CDR3 length: 15 residues. Per the germline V gene, CDR1 is SGHAT and CDR2 is FQDESV (reference sequence). With V trimmed by 4 bases and J by 7 bases, 3 bases remained unmatched. The DNA for the CDR3 is TGTGCCAGCAGCTCCCGACTAGCGGGGGGGAATGAGCAGTTCTTC. It is translated as CASSSRLAGGNEQFF.

CDR3 nucleotide sequence: TGTGCCAGCAGTCCCCGACAGGCCAGGGATGAGCAGTTCTTC. This translates into CASSPRQARDEQFF. V usage is TRBV27 and J usage is TRBJ2-1; tentative D call: TRBD1 (6 bases). Per the germline V gene, CDR1 is MNHEY and CDR2 is SMNVEV (reference sequence). This CDR3 is built from 14 residues. V shed 5 bases and J shed 8 bases, with 16 bases lying between them.

The sample holds a few counts of this clonotype. The genes are TRBV19 and TRBJ2-5; D may be TRBD1 (7 bases). V was clipped by 5 bases and J by 1 base, with 11 bases between them. This CDR3 is built from 14 residues. Per the germline V gene, CDR1 is LNHDA and CDR2 is SQIVND (reference sequence). CDR3: CASSGGTVQETQYF. CDR3 nucleotides: TGTGCCAGTAGTGGCGGGACAGTCCAAGAGACCCAGTACTTC.

This clonotype showed up many times. The V and J genes are TRBV5-1 and TRBJ1-3; the D is unclear. Germline assignment: CDR1 SGHRS and CDR2 YFSETQ. The CDR3 loop spans 14 amino acids. Trimming shortened V by 0 bases and J by 1 base, and 5 bases separated the two germline ends. CDR3 region: CASSLEGSGNTIYF. CDR3 bases: TGCGCCAGCAGCTTGGAGGGTTCTGGAAACACCATATATTTT. The complete variable domain, with remaining parts taken from reference TRBV5-1 and TRBJ1-3, reads KAGVTQTPRYLIKTRGQQVTLSCSPISGHRSVSWYQQTPGQGLQFLFEYFSETQRNKGNFPGRFSGRQFSNSRSEMNVSTLELGDSALYLCASSLEGSGNTIYFGEGSWLTVV.

This chain joins TRBV5-4 and TRBJ2-1; D ambiguous. V lost 0 bases, J lost 5 bases, and 9 bases lay in between. In germline, CDR1 is SGHNT, CDR2 YYREEE (reference sequence). The CDR3 is 14 residues long. CDR3 nucleotides: TGTGCCAGCAGCTTGGAATCGCCTAACAATGAGCAGTTCTTC. This encodes CASSLESPNNEQFF.

About this clonotype: One end of the junction fails to match germline, which may point to a read error. The rearrangement joins TRBV27 to TRBJ2-7; D gene ambiguous. This CDR3 is built from 14 residues. The V gene's germline CDR1 is MNHEY and CDR2 SMNVEV (reference sequence). This CDR3 is CASSLGRSSYEQCF. The CDR3 bases are TGTGCCAGCAGTTTAGGCAGGAGCTCCTACGAGCAGTGCTTC.

This clonotype was counted many times. The rearrangement uses TRBV12-3 or TRBV12-4 and TRBJ1-2, with TRBD1 identical over 7 bases. With 6 bases clipped from V and 10 bases from J, the junction kept 8 bases outside the gene matches. There are 12 residues in the CDR3. As DNA, the CDR3 is TGTGCCAGCAGATCCGGGACAGTCTACTACACCTTC. It translates to CASRSGTVYYTF.

This clonotype was seen repeatedly, ten times or more. V gene TRBV11-3 combines with J gene TRBJ2-5; no reliable D call. The CDR3 is 14 residues long. V was pared by 2 bases and J by 3 bases, with 10 bases between. Per the germline V gene, CDR1 is SGHNT and CDR2 is YENEEA. The CDR3 region is CASSLLGRKETQYF. In DNA form, the CDR3 reads TGTGCCAGCAGCTTATTGGGCAGAAAAGAGACCCAGTACTTC.

This clonotype has just a few counts. V is TRBV20-1 and J is TRBJ1-5; TRBD1 might be the D (6 bases). The CDR3 is 14 residues long. V dropped 3 bases and J dropped 2 bases, with 11 bases sitting between them. The germline V gene encodes CDR1 DFQATT and CDR2 SNEGSKA (reference sequence). CDR3 sequence reads: CSASNAGGNQPQHF. In DNA, the CDR3 is TGCAGTGCTAGTAATGCAGGGGGCAATCAGCCCCAGCATTTT.

This clonotype was picked up many times. Relative to the germline gene, one junction end is altered; a read error may explain this. This rearrangement joins TRBV20-1 to TRBJ2-7, with 7 nucleotides matching TRBD2. The germline V gene has CDR1 DFQATT and CDR2 SNEGSKA (reference sequence). The CDR3 is 11 residues long. CDR3: CRATSAYEQYF. CDR3 nucleotide sequence: TGCAGGGCTACTAGCGCCTACGAGCAGTACTTC.

This clonotype was detected only a few times. V gene TRBV2 combines with J gene TRBJ2-3, with D unresolved. CDR1 SNHLY and CDR2 FYNNEI come from the germline V gene. The V and J ends lost 1 base and 2 bases respectively, with 4 bases between them. The CDR3 has 13 amino acids. The CDR3 here is CASSEGTTDTQYF. Written as DNA, the CDR3 is TGTGCCAGCAGTGAAGGGACCACAGATACGCAGTATTTT.

The genes are TRBV20-1 and TRBJ2-5, with 8 nucleotides matching TRBD2. This CDR3 comprises 13 residues. The germline V gene encodes CDR1 DFQATT and CDR2 SNEGSKA (reference sequence). V was clipped by 4 bases and J by 6 bases; unmatched bases: 7. The chain's CDR3 is CSATGSGRQTQYF. DNA for the CDR3: TGCAGTGCTACAGGGAGCGGGAGACAGACCCAGTACTTC.

The sample holds many counts of this clonotype. This rearrangement joins TRBV3-1 to TRBJ2-5, with 8 bases fitting TRBD1. V gave up 1 base and J gave up 0 bases; unmatched junction bases: 4. The CDR3 contains 16 residues. From germline, CDR1 is LGHDT and CDR2 YNNKEL (reference sequence). The CDR3 sequence is CASSQVGQEYQETQYF. In DNA, the CDR3 is TGTGCCAGCAGCCAAGTGGGACAGGAGTACCAAGAGACCCAGTACTTC.

J is TRBJ1-1 and V is TRBV28; D unresolved. In germline, CDR1 is MDHEN, CDR2 SYDVKM. The V end was cut by 2 bases, the J end by 2 bases, with 15 bases between. The CDR3 contains 16 residues. CDR3 region: CASSLVRVSRNTEAFF. The CDR3 nucleotides are TGTGCCAGCAGTTTAGTCCGGGTCAGCCGAAACACTGAAGCTTTCTTT.

This clonotype was counted at least ten times. A much bigger clone sits one base away, suggesting this may be a read error. The chain joins TRBV28 to TRBJ2-1; the D is unclear. CDR3 length: 11 amino acids. The V end lost 5 bases, the J end lost 3 bases, and 2 bases lay between the germline ends. Germline-derived CDR1 and CDR2 are MDHEN and SYDVKM. DNA of the CDR3: TGTGCCAGCAGTAACTACAATGAGCAGTTCTTC. Residues: CASSNYNEQFF.

A few counts support this clonotype. J is TRBJ2-2 and V is TRBV28; TRBD1 matches at 7 bases. Germline V gene lookup returns CDR1 MDHEN and CDR2 SYDVKM. The CDR3 is 14 residues long. Trimming removed 8 bases from V and 4 bases from J; junction bases left unmatched: 7. CDR3 sequence (DNA): TGTGCCAGCCTCGGACAGGTGGGCACCGGGGAGCTGTTTTTT. It codes for CASLGQVGTGELFF.

This clonotype was picked up many times. The chain recombines TRBV20-1 with TRBJ1-1, with D maybe TRBD1 (5 bases). This CDR3 contains 13 residues. CDR1 DFQATT and CDR2 SNEGSKA come from the germline V gene (reference sequence). CDR3 coding DNA: TGCAGCGTCCGCGTGTGGGGGTCTCATGAAGCTTTCTTT. Its translation: CSVRVWGSHEAFF.

This clonotype was picked up many times. The rearrangement joins TRBV19 to TRBJ1-1; no reliable D call. Between the trimmed V and J ends, which lost 3 bases and 0 bases, there was a span of 11 bases. Germline CDR1 is LNHDA and CDR2 is SQIVND (reference sequence). The CDR3 is 15 residues long. In DNA, the CDR3 is TGTGCCAGTAGTATTGCCCCTGATCTGAACACTGAAGCTTTCTTT. Amino acids: CASSIAPDLNTEAFF.

The sample holds many counts of this clonotype. The chain recombines TRBV28 with TRBJ2-2; D remains ambiguous. This CDR3 spans 14 amino acids. Trimming stripped 5 bases from V and 1 base from J, with 8 bases between. Germline V CDR1 and CDR2: MDHEN, SYDVKM. Here the CDR3 DNA reads TGTGCCAGCAGTCGACACCTGAACACCGGGGAGCTGTTTTTT. Protein sequence: CASSRHLNTGELFF.

There are a few counts of this clonotype. The rearrangement links TRBV29-1 to TRBJ2-7, with D possibly matching TRBD1 (6 bases). The CDR3 spans 14 residues. Germline-derived CDR1 and CDR2 are SQVTM and ANQGSEA. Trimming took 2 bases from V and 7 from J, leaving 18 bases between them. CDR3 sequence reads: CSVELYQGPGEQYF. The CDR3 nucleotides read TGCAGCGTTGAATTATATCAGGGGCCGGGGGAGCAGTACTTC.

This clonotype was picked up many times. The chain is built from TRBV6-1 and TRBJ1-2, with 11 bases fitting TRBD1. Trimming removed 5 bases from V and 4 bases from J; junction bases left unmatched: 9. CDR3 length equals 16 residues. Germline V gene data show CDR1 as MNHNS and CDR2 as SASEGT. The CDR3 protein is CASSIRTGGRIYGYTF. Here the CDR3 DNA reads TGTGCCAGCAGTATACGGACAGGGGGCAGGATCTATGGCTACACCTTC.

This clonotype has ten or more counts. This chain joins TRBV28 and TRBJ1-1; TRBD1 is a possible D gene (5 bases). The CDR3 has 15 residues. Germline loops: CDR1 MDHEN, CDR2 SYDVKM. Trimming took off 8 bases at V and 0 bases at J, with 16 bases between the two ends. The CDR3 DNA sequence: TGTGCCAGCGTTAATGCCGGGGGTGTGAACACTGAAGCTTTCTTT. This codes for CASVNAGGVNTEAFF.

The CDR3 region has the DNA TGTGCCAGCAGCGTAGTCCGGGGGAGAAACACTGAAGCTTTCTTT. This encodes CASSVVRGRNTEAFF. This chain links TRBV9 with TRBJ1-1; D perhaps matches TRBD1 (5 bases). CDR1 and CDR2 (germline): SGDLS, YYNGEE. The V end lost 0 bases, the J end lost 2 bases, and 11 bases lay between the germline ends. This CDR3 contains 15 residues.